This T cell receptor (beta chain) originates from a study of neurological immune-mediated disorders. CDR3 length: 13 residues. Trimming took 6 bases from V and 4 from J, leaving 11 bases between them. Stated time point: longitudinal time-point 3. With 10-nucleotide random UMIs included, cDNA was synthesized by 5'RACE. TCRdb processed the 5' RACE reads anew with MiXCR; each CDR3 protein has one entry. The table shows fewer than 110,000 distinct CDR3 sequences, with approximately 10% occurring only once. This clonotype was found many times. The sequencing sample was made of PBMCs. This chain uses TRBV12-3 or TRBV12-4 with TRBJ2-3; D is unclear. This clonotype originated in a female donor with HTLV-1-associated myelopathy (HAM/TSP). The CDR3 DNA is TGTGCCAGCAGCCGTAACACCCCAGATACGCAGTATTTT. This codes for CASSRNTPDTQYF.